Detailed here is one T cell receptor (beta chain). This clonotype was picked up a small number of times. Which antigen it targets is not known. No base qualities exist here, and no much larger clone lies one base off it. Sequencer: Illumina HiSeq 2500. Quantitative 5'-RACE with molecular barcodes was used to prepare TCR beta libraries. The authors' pipeline ran thus. Disease-linked TCR variants were identified with a new computational method built on a probabilistic model of VDJ rearrangement. TCRdb reprocessing: public reads trimmed at Q25 with fastp, clones called with MiXCR, in-frame beta chains kept. CDR3 protein duplicates are merged, each entry listing the most common genes and DNA. The V and J calls were not made by the authors but by TCRdb's processing. The sample yields under 300,000 distinct CDR3 sequences; roughly 10% were counted once. The leading ten clones occupy under 7% of the sample.

The sample originates from a study of CD8 T cells in ankylosing spondylitis (dated by TCRdb to the late 2010s). For context, the study as a whole: The study set out to find disease-linked TCR variants by profiling T cell receptor beta repertoires in ankylosing spondylitis patients and healthy donors. Peripheral blood samples were taken, and synovial fluid was additionally collected from ankylosing spondylitis patients. The full study cohort comprised about 24 ankylosing spondylitis patients and about a hundred healthy donors.

What the research found in general, with its limitations: Some of the motif variants had been reported before in the synovial fluid and blood of reactive arthritis patients, a finding that suggests common disease-initiation mechanisms. The disease-linked clones were reported to be significantly enriched in matched synovial fluid samples from ankylosing spondylitis patients. The disease-linked clones had a CD8+ phenotype and were found at relatively low frequencies in peripheral blood. A TCR beta motif made up of several highly homologous amino acid variants appeared to be characteristic of blood from ankylosing spondylitis patients.

Relative to germline, V is 4 bases shorter and J is 0 bases shorter, with 10 bases between their ends. From the germline V gene, CDR1 is SQVTM and CDR2 is ANQGSEA. Including cysteine and phenylalanine, the CDR3 has 14 amino acids. CDR3 DNA only is kept here, 42 bases in frame from base 1. The sequencing input was blood, either unsorted or a sorted T cell fraction (not recorded which). The source is a male donor with ankylosing spondylitis or in good health (not recorded which). The chain employs TRBV29-1 and TRBJ2-1; a tentative D call is TRBD2 (5 bases match). The CDR3 reads CSVGVGSSYNEQFF. The sequenced DNA is TGCAGCGTTGGGGTAGGGAGCTCCTACAATGAGCAGTTCTTC.